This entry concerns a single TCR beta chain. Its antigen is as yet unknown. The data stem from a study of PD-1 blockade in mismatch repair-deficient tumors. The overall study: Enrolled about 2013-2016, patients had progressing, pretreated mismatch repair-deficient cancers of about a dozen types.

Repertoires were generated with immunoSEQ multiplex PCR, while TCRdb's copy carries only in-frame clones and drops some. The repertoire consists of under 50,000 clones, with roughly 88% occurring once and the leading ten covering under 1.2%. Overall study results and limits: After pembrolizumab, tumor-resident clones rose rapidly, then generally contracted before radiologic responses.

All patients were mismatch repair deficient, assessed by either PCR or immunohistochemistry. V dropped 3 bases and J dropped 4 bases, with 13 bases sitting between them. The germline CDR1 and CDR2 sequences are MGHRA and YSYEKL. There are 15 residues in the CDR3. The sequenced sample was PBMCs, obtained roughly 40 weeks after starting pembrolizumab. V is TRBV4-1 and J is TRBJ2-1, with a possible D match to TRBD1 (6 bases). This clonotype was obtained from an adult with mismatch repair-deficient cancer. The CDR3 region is CASSHRDTEYNEQFF. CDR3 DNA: TGCGCCAGCAGCCACCGGGACACCGAGTACAATGAGCAGTTCTTC.